These T cell receptor beta chains were read from a single sample in a study of T cell repertoires and Cas9 in healthy adults. Method: immunoSEQ multiplex PCR; TCRdb's copy keeps in-frame clones and lacks some. The sample holds about 22,000 clones; roughly 92% are singletons and the top ten take over 0.7%. Input material: CD4+ effector T cells (CD127+, CD25-, CD137-, CD154-) from PBMCs; culture status not recorded. The receptor source for this set is a human donor in good health. Both conserved end residues are part of each CDR3. D genes are given only for firm matches.

D gene	V gene	J gene	CDR3 DNA	CDR3 protein
TRBD1	TRBV4-1	TRBJ2-2	TGCGCCAGCAGCCAACCCCTACGGACAGGGAACACCGGGGAGCTGTTTTTT	CASSQPLRTGNTGELFF
.	TRBV6-5	TRBJ1-1	TGTGCCAGCAGTTACGCAGGGAACACTGAAGCTTTCTTT	CASSYAGNTEAFF
TRBD1	TRBV29-1	TRBJ2-1	TGCAGCCTAGACAGGGGCAATGAGCAGTTCTTC	CSLDRGNEQFF
.	TRBV9	TRBJ1-6	TGTGCCAGCAGCGCCAGCCTGAATTCACCCCTCCACTTT	CASSASLNSPLHF
.	TRBV30	TRBJ1-1	TGTGCCTGTTCTCCTCCTAGGAACACTGAAGCTTTCTTT	CACSPPRNTEAFF
.	TRBV5-1	TRBJ1-1	TGCGCCAGCAGCCGGACCCGGGGCACTGAAGCTTTCTTT	CASSRTRGTEAFF
.	TRBV4-1	TRBJ1-2	TGCGCCAGCAGCCAAGATTTGGGCGAGAGCGGCTACACCTTC	CASSQDLGESGYTF
.	TRBV6-6	TRBJ1-4	TGTGCCAGCAGGGGGGGACCGGCGGCTAATGAAAAACTGTTTTTT	CASRGGPAANEKLFF
.	TRBV9	TRBJ1-1	TGTGCCAGCAGCCCCCTCGGGGAGGCAACTGAAGCTTTCTTT	CASSPLGEATEAFF
TRBD1	TRBV6-5	TRBJ2-5	TGTGCCAGCAGCACCAGGGGACAGGAGACCCAGTACTTC	CASSTRGQETQYF
TRBD1	TRBV7-2	TRBJ2-1	TGTGCCAGCAGCTGGGACAGGGGGTACAATGAGCAGTTCTTC	CASSWDRGYNEQFF
.	TRBV2	TRBJ1-1	TGTGCCAGCAGACCCTCTCATTCCACTGAAGCTTTCTTT	CASRPSHSTEAFF
.	TRBV7-2	TRBJ1-4	TGTGCCAGCAGTCGTGACATTAATGAAAAACTGTTTTTT	CASSRDINEKLFF
.	TRBV6-6	TRBJ2-1	TGTGCCAGCAGTTACTCGAGTTCGCCGTCTCTTGAGCAGTTCTTC	CASSYSSSPSLEQFF
TRBD2	TRBV11-3	TRBJ2-3	TGTGCCAGCAGCTTCGTTGCGGGGGGGCCGGGAGATACGCAGTATTTT	CASSFVAGGPGDTQYF
.	TRBV27	TRBJ1-1	TGTGCCAGCAGTCCCGCGGGGGTGGACACTGAAGCTTTCTTT	CASSPAGVDTEAFF
.	TRBV7-2	TRBJ1-2	TGTGCCAGCAGCCCTATTGACATCTATGGCTACACCTTC	CASSPIDIYGYTF
.	TRBV18	TRBJ1-3	TGTGCCAGCTCACGGGAGGGCCACTCTGGAAACACCATATATTTT	CASSREGHSGNTIYF
.	TRBV11-3	TRBJ2-5	TGTGCCAGCAGCTCCCACACAGGGCGCCAAGAGACCCAGTACTTC	CASSSHTGRQETQYF
TRBD1	TRBV28	TRBJ1-6	TGTGCCAGCAGTTTATTTCGGATTCGGGACAGGGAAGGAATTGGTAATTCACCCCTCCACTTT	CASSLFRIRDREGIGNSPLHF
.	TRBV19	TRBJ2-7	TGTGCCAGTAGAGGGATTTACGAGCAGTACTTC	CASRGIYEQYF